These 27 T cell receptor beta chains were all obtained from the same sample, sequenced in a study of PD-1 blockade in classical Hodgkin lymphoma. The protocol was immunoSEQ multiplex PCR, while the TCRdb copy is restricted to in-frame clones and leaves out a portion. The sample shows fewer than 40,000 clones, 85% to 90% of them seen only once. Documented time point: newly diagnosed, previously untreated cHL patient sample. CD4+ T cells were purified from thawed PBMCs by magnetic negative selection. Sequenced material: CD4+ T cells from blood. Receptors originate from a human donor with classical Hodgkin lymphoma.

The chain recombines TRBV28 with TRBJ1-2; maybe TRBD1 (5 bases). The CDR3 sequence is 14 residues long. With 2 bases removed from V and 2 bases from J, the gap between germline ends came to 9 bases. Germline CDR1 MDHEN, CDR2 SYDVKM. In nucleotides, the CDR3 is TGTGCCAGCAGTTTAGGGGCCAGCAACTATGGCTACACCTTC. Translated, it gives CASSLGASNYGYTF.

The V gene is TRBV6-6, the J gene TRBJ2-7, with D perhaps TRBD1 (5 bases). V was clipped by 0 bases and J by 4 bases, with 10 bases between them. Germline CDR1 MNHNY, CDR2 SVGAGI (reference sequence). The CDR3 spans 14 residues. The DNA of the CDR3 is TGTGCCAGCAGTTACTCGCAGGACAAATACGAGCAGTACTTC. As protein: CASSYSQDKYEQYF.

This chain links TRBV4-1 with TRBJ2-7; D unclear. The length of the CDR3 is 15 residues. Deletions cut 4 bases from V and 3 bases from J, with 16 bases between. Germline values: CDR1 MGHRA, CDR2 YSYEKL. CDR3 sequence: CASSLTMADHYEQYF. Written as DNA, the CDR3 is TGCGCCAGCAGCCTAACTATGGCTGATCACTACGAGCAGTACTTC.

This clone occurred a few times. In DNA, the CDR3 is TGTGCCAGCACCCCTTACGGGACAGCTTCCTATGGCTACACCTTC. Its protein product is CASTPYGTASYGYTF. The chain recombines TRBV5-4 with TRBJ1-2, with 7 bases matching TRBD1. This CDR3 comprises 15 residues. Germline V gene lookup returns CDR1 SGHNT and CDR2 YYREEE (reference sequence). V lost 6 bases, J lost 4 bases, and 12 bases stayed unmatched.

The chain joins TRBV5-4 to TRBJ2-5; D not resolved. Per the germline V gene, CDR1 is SGHNT and CDR2 is YYREEE (reference sequence). The germline V and J ends were trimmed by 2 bases and 0 bases, with 8 bases remaining between them. The CDR3 runs 14 residues. CDR3 in DNA: TGTGCCAGCAGCTTCGGGCAGGACCAAGAGACCCAGTACTTC. It specifies CASSFGQDQETQYF.

The chain recombines TRBV13 with TRBJ2-4; 7 nucleotides align to TRBD1. CDR1 is PRHDT, CDR2 FYEKMQ, per germline (reference sequence). This CDR3 spans 14 amino acids. V gave up 0 bases and J gave up 7 bases; unmatched junction bases: 3. CDR3 protein: CASSLGGGGNIQYF. The CDR3 DNA reads TGTGCCAGCAGCTTAGGAGGGGGCGGGAACATTCAGTACTTC.

The rearrangement uses TRBV7-9 and TRBJ2-3, with D unresolved. The CDR3 sequence is 12 residues long. V dropped 1 base and J dropped 6 bases, with 5 bases sitting between them. Germline-derived CDR1 and CDR2 are SEHNR and FQNEAQ (reference sequence). The CDR3 sequence: CASSLGWDTQYF. The DNA for the CDR3 is TGTGCCAGCAGCTTAGGGTGGGATACGCAGTATTTT.

J is TRBJ2-2 and V is TRBV6-5; 8 bases align to TRBD2. CDR3 length: 12 amino acids. Germline CDR1 and CDR2: MNHEY and SVGAGI. Trimming took 6 bases from V and 7 from J; bases not matched to a gene: 1. CDR3: CASSRGGGELFF. The CDR3 nucleotides read TGTGCCAGCAGCCGGGGGGGCGGGGAGCTGTTTTTT.

The J gene is TRBJ1-1, the V gene TRBV19, with 8 bases fitting TRBD1. The germline CDR1 and CDR2 sequences are LNHDA and SQIVND (reference sequence). Losses at the gene ends were 5 bases for V and 9 bases for J; bases not matched to a gene: 11. This CDR3 contains 14 residues. DNA for the CDR3: TGTGCCAGTAGTTTTGACCGGGACAGGTCAAAAGCTTTCTTT. Protein product: CASSFDRDRSKAFF.

This sequence joins TRBV27 and TRBJ1-5; a weak D match, TRBD1 (5 bases). The V gene's germline CDR1 is MNHEY and CDR2 SMNVEV (reference sequence). The CDR3 length is 17 residues. With 6 bases removed from V and 0 bases from J, the gap between germline ends came to 18 bases. Written as DNA, the CDR3 is TGTGCCAGCAGCCCGCGGGGGAGGGGCCTTAGCAATCAGCCCCAGCATTTT. Its protein is CASSPRGRGLSNQPQHF.

The J gene is TRBJ1-1, the V gene TRBV6-6; TRBD1 aligns across 8 bases. The CDR3 has 15 residues. J lost 1 base, V lost 7 bases, and 8 bases had no gene match. In germline, CDR1 is MNHNY, CDR2 SVGAGI (reference sequence). The CDR3 region is CASNRGRGENTEAFF. As DNA, the CDR3 is TGTGCCAGCAACAGGGGGAGGGGGGAGAACACTGAAGCTTTCTTT.

V is TRBV28 and J is TRBJ1-2; D unresolved. Germline V gene lookup returns CDR1 MDHEN and CDR2 SYDVKM. Trimming removed 6 bases from V and 4 bases from J, with 3 bases in between. The CDR3 length is 10 residues. The CDR3 spells CASSRYGYTF. Written as DNA, the CDR3 is TGTGCCAGCAGCCGCTATGGCTACACCTTC.

This chain connects TRBV7-2 to TRBJ2-1; 12 nucleotides line up with TRBD2. The junction had 4 bases not matched to a gene; V was cut back by 3 bases and J by 7 bases. The CDR3 is 15 amino acids. CDR1 SGHTA and CDR2 FQGNSA come from the germline V gene. CDR3 DNA sequence: TGTGCCAGCAGCTTCCTAGCGGGAGGGCTGAATGAGCAGTTCTTC. It translates to CASSFLAGGLNEQFF.

The gene calls are TRBV7-9 and TRBJ1-6; D perhaps matches TRBD1 (6 bases). V was trimmed by 5 bases and J by 5 bases, leaving 10 bases between them. From germline, CDR1 is SEHNR and CDR2 FQNEAQ (reference sequence). This CDR3 comprises 14 residues. The CDR3 DNA reads as TGTGCCAGCAGCCCGGGACACAATAATTCACCCCTCCACTTT. Residues: CASSPGHNNSPLHF.

The rearrangement uses TRBV28 and TRBJ1-2; 7 bases map to TRBD1. Looked up from germline, CDR1 is MDHEN and CDR2 is SYDVKM. The CDR3 contains 13 residues. V shed 7 bases and J 3 bases; nucleotides not matched to a gene: 5. The CDR3 coding sequence is TGTGCCAGCATACAGGGGACATACTATGGCTACACCTTC. This codes for CASIQGTYYGYTF.

This clone was seen a few times. V and J are TRBV11-2 and TRBJ1-6; no clear D. V shed 3 bases and J shed 10 bases, with 10 bases lying between them. This CDR3 comprises 13 residues. Germline values: CDR1 SGHAT, CDR2 FQNNGV. CDR3 amino acids: CASSFGSSSPLHF. Written as DNA, the CDR3 is TGTGCCAGCAGCTTCGGCAGCTCATCACCCCTCCACTTT.

The chain combines TRBV28 with TRBJ1-5, with TRBD1 identical over 7 bases. The germline CDR1 and CDR2 sequences are MDHEN and SYDVKM. After removal of 5 bases from V and 4 bases from J, the junction contained 8 bases not matched to a gene. This CDR3 is built from 15 residues. CDR3 in DNA: TGTGCCAGCAGTCCCGCCGCCAGGGGGAATCAGCCCCAGCATTTT. Translated, it gives CASSPAARGNQPQHF. Full variable domain (outside the CDR3, taken from reference TRBV28 and TRBJ1-5): DVKVTQSSRYLVKRTGEKVFLECVQDMDHENMFWYRQDPGLGLRLIYFSYDVKMKEKGDIPEGYSVSREKKERFSLILESASTNQTSMYLCASSPAARGNQPQHFGDGTRLSIL.

V is TRBV7-9 and J is TRBJ2-7, with D perhaps matching TRBD2 (5 bases). Germline CDR1 is SEHNR and CDR2 is FQNEAQ (reference sequence). V was pared by 11 bases and J by 5 bases, with 19 bases between. The CDR3 runs 13 residues. The CDR3 DNA sequence: TGTGCCGGTGCCAGGAATCGGGGTGACGAGCAGTACTTC. Translation gives CAGARNRGDEQYF. The full variable domain, with the rest looked up from reference TRBV7-9 and TRBJ2-7, is DTGVSQNPRHKITKRGQNVTFRCDPISEHNRLYWYRQTLGQGPEFLTYFQNEAQLEKSRLLSDRFSAERPKGSFSTLEIQRTEQGDSAMYLCAGARNRGDEQYFGPGTRLTVT.

This chain joins TRBV6-1 and TRBJ2-5, with D perhaps TRBD1 (5 bases). CDR1 is MNHNS and CDR2 is SASEGT in the germline V gene. V lost 4 bases and J 4 bases, leaving 10 bases between the germline ends. This CDR3 region has 13 residues. Written as DNA, the CDR3 is TGTGCCAGCAGTGCAGGGCTCATAGAGACCCAGTACTTC. This codes for CASSAGLIETQYF.

The rearrangement joins TRBV27 to TRBJ1-4, with D unclear. The CDR3 sequence is 14 residues long. Germline-derived CDR1 and CDR2 are MNHEY and SMNVEV (reference sequence). With 6 bases removed from V and 4 bases from J, the gap between germline ends came to 12 bases. DNA of the CDR3: TGTGCCAGCAGCCAGGACGGTTATAATGAAAAACTGTTTTTT. Translating gives CASSQDGYNEKLFF. The whole variable domain, filled in from reference TRBV27 and TRBJ1-4, reads EAQVTQNPRYLITVTGKKLTVTCSQNMNHEYMSWYRQDPGLGLRQIYYSMNVEVTDKGDVPEGYKVSRKEKRNFPLILESPSPNQTSLYFCASSQDGYNEKLFFGSGTQLSVL.

This clone has only a few counts. The chain is built from TRBV28 and TRBJ1-5; 7 bases match TRBD1. V lost 7 bases and J lost 2; bases outside the gene matches: 8. Germline loops: CDR1 MDHEN, CDR2 SYDVKM. CDR3 length: 15 residues. CDR3 protein: CASILTGTGNQPQHF. The CDR3 DNA follows: TGTGCCAGCATCCTGACAGGGACGGGCAATCAGCCCCAGCATTTT.

The rearrangement joins TRBV6-5 to TRBJ1-1, with a tentative D call TRBD1 (6 bases). CDR1 and CDR2 (germline): MNHEY, SVGAGI. Trimming left V 10 bases short and J 10 bases short, with 19 bases between. The CDR3 has 12 amino acids. CDR3 amino acids: CATIITGRGAFF. The DNA for the CDR3 is TGTGCCACCATCATCACAGGGAGAGGAGCTTTCTTT.

The V and J genes are TRBV2 and TRBJ2-2, with 7 bases fitting TRBD1. CDR1 and CDR2 (germline): SNHLY, FYNNEI. V trimming: 6 bases; J trimming: 4 bases; junction bases outside the gene matches: 5. The CDR3 covers 14 residues. CDR3 sequence reads: CASRDRFTTGELFF. For the CDR3, the DNA is TGTGCCAGCAGGGACAGGTTTACCACCGGGGAGCTGTTTTTT.

This clone was recorded a few times. The gene calls are TRBV5-4 and TRBJ1-6; D remains unclear. Trimming pared 5 bases from V and 8 bases from J, leaving 17 bases between. The CDR3 spans 15 residues. CDR1 is SGHNT, CDR2 YYREEE, per germline (reference sequence). The CDR3 region is CASSQASWYDSPLHF. In DNA, the CDR3 is TGTGCCAGCAGTCAAGCTAGTTGGTACGATTCACCCCTCCACTTT.

As DNA, the CDR3 is TGTGCCAGCAGCCCCCGGGGACAGCGCAATCAGCCCCAGCATTTT. Protein sequence: CASSPRGQRNQPQHF. The chain carries TRBV7-2 and TRBJ1-5; TRBD1 matches 7 bases. The junction had 6 bases not matched to a gene; V was cut back by 5 bases and J by 2 bases. The germline V gene has CDR1 SGHTA and CDR2 FQGNSA. The CDR3 extends over 15 amino acids. Looking up the rest from reference TRBV7-2 and TRBJ1-5 gives the full variable domain: GAGVSQSPSNKVTEKGKDVELRCDPISGHTALYWYRQSLGQGLEFLIYFQGNSAPDKSGLPSDRFSAERTGGSVSTLTIQRTQQEDSAVYLCASSPRGQRNQPQHFGDGTRLSIL.

This chain uses TRBV2 with TRBJ2-1; 10 bases map to TRBD2. The CDR3 totals 15 residues. Trimming removed 3 bases from V and 7 bases from J; junction bases left unmatched: 6. The germline CDR1 and CDR2 sequences are SNHLY and FYNNEI. The CDR3 bases are TGTGCCAGCAGTGAGAGACTAGCGGGTTTAAATGAGCAGTTCTTC. The encoded protein is CASSERLAGLNEQFF.

This rearrangement joins TRBV9 to TRBJ1-3, with a possible D match to TRBD1 (6 bases). The CDR3 loop spans 15 amino acids. CDR1 is SGDLS, CDR2 YYNGEE, per germline. The ends were cut back, 2 bases at V and 1 base at J, with 10 bases in the middle. The CDR3 DNA is TGTGCCAGCAGCGTTACAGGGAGTTCTGGAAACACCATATATTTT. This codes for CASSVTGSSGNTIYF.